These 13 T cell receptor beta chains were sequenced from one sample in a study of T cells in tuberculosis. Thawed, overnight-rested PBMC were stained with GMM-loaded CD1B tetramer, viability dye and anti-CD3, then sorted. C32 glucose monomycolate from Rhodococcus equi was loaded onto the CD1B tetramers. Some clones are missing from TCRdb's copy, which holds only in-frame ones; the method was immunoSEQ multiplex PCR. The table shows roughly 60,000 clones, with 80% to 85% occurring only once. Sequenced material: CD1b-GMM tetramer-negative cells sorted from PBMCs. These receptor sequences come from an adult woman with latent tuberculosis.

This chain joins TRBV7-3 and TRBJ2-1, with D possibly TRBD1 on 7 matching bases. Germline CDR1 SGHTA, CDR2 FQGTGA. V lost 1 base, J lost 3 bases, and 10 bases lay in between. The CDR3 runs to 15 residues. CDR3 loop: CASSLNRGGYNEQFF. CDR3 DNA: TGTGCCAGCAGCTTAAACAGGGGAGGCTACAATGAGCAGTTCTTC. Complete variable domain (other parts from reference TRBV7-3 and TRBJ2-1): GAGVSQTPSNKVTEKGKYVELRCDPISGHTALYWYRQSLGQGPEFLIYFQGTGAADDSGLPNDRFFAVRPEGSVSTLKIQRTERGDSAVYLCASSLNRGGYNEQFFGPGTRLTVL.

The rearrangement uses TRBV4-3 and TRBJ1-1, with D perhaps TRBD1 (5 bases). Germline CDR1 LGHNA, CDR2 YSLEER. V was pared by 0 bases and J by 3 bases, with 14 bases between. This CDR3 spans 16 amino acids. The CDR3 DNA reads as TGCGCCAGCAGCCAAGAGTCTTCAGGGTGGTACACTGAAGCTTTCTTT. Its translation: CASSQESSGWYTEAFF.

The chain couples TRBV9 to TRBJ2-3; TRBD1 aligns across 9 bases. V shed 4 bases and J 4 bases; nucleotides not matched to a gene: 7. Per the germline V gene, CDR1 is SGDLS and CDR2 is YYNGEE. The CDR3 has 15 residues. CDR3 loop: CASSSSGTGPDTQYF. The DNA for the CDR3 is TGTGCCAGCAGCTCCTCCGGGACAGGGCCAGATACGCAGTATTTT. Based on the CDR3 plus reference TRBV9 and TRBJ2-3, the full variable domain is DSGVTQTPKHLITATGQRVTLRCSPRSGDLSVYWYQQSLDQGLQFLIQYYNGEERAKGNILERFSAQQFPDLHSELNLSSLELGDSALYFCASSSSGTGPDTQYFGPGTRLTVL.

The rearrangement links TRBV5-5 to TRBJ2-7; TRBD1 aligns across 10 bases. Germline V gives CDR1 SGHKS, CDR2 YYEKEE (reference sequence). The CDR3 has 16 amino acids. V lost 0 bases and J lost 2; bases outside the gene matches: 5. The CDR3 bases are TGTGCCAGCAGCTTGGATGGGACAGGGGTAACCTACGAGCAGTACTTC. Protein product: CASSLDGTGVTYEQYF. Drawing the rest from reference TRBV5-5 and TRBJ2-7, the complete variable domain is DAGVTQSPTHLIKTRGQQVTLRCSPISGHKSVSWYQQVLGQGPQFIFQYYEKEERGRGNFPDRFSARQFPNYSSELNVNALLLGDSALYLCASSLDGTGVTYEQYFGPGTRLTVT.

CDR3 region: CSYRENTEAFF. CDR3 bases: TGCAGCTACAGGGAGAACACTGAAGCTTTCTTT. This sequence joins TRBV29-1 and TRBJ1-1; a weak D match, TRBD1 (6 bases). CDR1 and CDR2 (germline): SQVTM, ANQGSEA. CDR3 length: 11 amino acids. Trimming removed 8 bases at V and 1 base at J, with 8 bases between.

Here the CDR3 DNA reads TGTGCCAGCAGAGGGGGACCTACCGGGGAGCTGTTTTTT. Its protein is CASRGGPTGELFF. V gene TRBV4-2 combines with J gene TRBJ2-2; TRBD1 might be the D (6 bases). This CDR3 contains 13 residues. CDR1 is LGHNA and CDR2 is YNFKEQ in the germline V gene. Deletions cut 6 bases from V and 5 bases from J, with 10 bases between.

V gene TRBV6-1 combines with J gene TRBJ2-5, with a possible D match to TRBD1 (6 bases). The CDR3 covers 11 residues. V was trimmed by 6 bases and J by 7 bases, leaving 9 bases between them. Germline CDR1 is MNHNS and CDR2 is SASEGT. The chain's CDR3 is CASSLGGTQYF. CDR3 in DNA: TGTGCCAGCAGCCTAGGGGGGACCCAGTACTTC.

This sequence joins TRBV28 and TRBJ2-5; TRBD1 might be the D (5 bases). This CDR3 spans 13 amino acids. The V gene lost 5 bases and the J gene lost 5 bases, with 12 bases spanning the gap. CDR1 and CDR2 (germline): MDHEN, SYDVKM. As DNA, the CDR3 is TGTGCCAGCAGTGCGACAGACCTTGAGACCCAGTACTTC. Encoded protein: CASSATDLETQYF. Looking up the rest from reference TRBV28 and TRBJ2-5 gives the full variable domain: DVKVTQSSRYLVKRTGEKVFLECVQDMDHENMFWYRQDPGLGLRLIYFSYDVKMKEKGDIPEGYSVSREKKERFSLILESASTNQTSMYLCASSATDLETQYFGPGTRLLVL.

V is TRBV28 and J is TRBJ2-7; a weak D match, TRBD2 (5 bases). Deletions cut 4 bases from V and 3 bases from J, with 16 bases between. This CDR3 is 15 amino acids long. Germline CDR1 and CDR2: MDHEN and SYDVKM. This CDR3 reads CASSSPSGIGYEQYF. CDR3 DNA sequence: TGTGCCAGCAGTTCTCCCAGCGGAATAGGCTACGAGCAGTACTTC.

The rearrangement joins TRBV5-1 to TRBJ1-2; D perhaps matches TRBD1 (5 bases). Trimming took off 1 base at V and 3 bases at J, with 7 bases between the two ends. CDR3 length: 13 amino acids. The germline V gene encodes CDR1 SGHRS and CDR2 YFSETQ. CDR3 DNA: TGCGCCAGCAGCTTGAGGGGTGACTATGGCTACACCTTC. Protein product: CASSLRGDYGYTF.

The chain recombines TRBV27 with TRBJ1-1; the D gene is possibly TRBD1 (6 bases). Germline V gene lookup returns CDR1 MNHEY and CDR2 SMNVEV (reference sequence). Trimming cost V 8 bases and J 6 bases, with 13 bases left between them. This CDR3 comprises 12 residues. In DNA form, the CDR3 reads TGTGCCAGCCAGCGAGGGGGGGCTGAAGCTTTCTTT. It encodes CASQRGGAEAFF.

This sequence joins TRBV27 and TRBJ2-1, with D perhaps TRBD1 (6 bases). Germline CDR1 and CDR2: MNHEY and SMNVEV (reference sequence). The V gene lost 5 bases and the J gene lost 10 bases, with 12 bases spanning the gap. This CDR3 region has 12 residues. The CDR3: CASSPLGGEQFF. CDR3 nucleotides: TGTGCCAGCAGTCCCCTAGGGGGAGAGCAGTTCTTC.

The rearrangement uses TRBV18 and TRBJ1-6; no reliable D call. The germline gives CDR1 KGHSH, CDR2 LQKENI. Deletions cut 6 bases from V and 7 bases from J, with 10 bases between. The CDR3 is made up of 13 amino acids. In DNA form, the CDR3 reads TGTGCCAGCTCCTCGCACGGGAATTCACCCCTCCACTTT. It encodes CASSSHGNSPLHF.